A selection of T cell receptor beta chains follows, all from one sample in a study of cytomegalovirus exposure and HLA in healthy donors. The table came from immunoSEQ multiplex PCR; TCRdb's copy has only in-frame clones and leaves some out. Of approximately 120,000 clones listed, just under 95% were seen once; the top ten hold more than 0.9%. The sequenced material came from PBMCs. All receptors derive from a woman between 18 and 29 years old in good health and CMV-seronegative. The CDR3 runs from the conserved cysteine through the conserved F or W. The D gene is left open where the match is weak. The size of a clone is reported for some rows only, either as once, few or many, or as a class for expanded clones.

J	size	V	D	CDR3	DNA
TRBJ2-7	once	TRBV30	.	CAWSVQPSSSYEQYF	TGTGCCTGGAGTGTACAGCCCAGTAGCTCCTACGAGCAGTACTTC
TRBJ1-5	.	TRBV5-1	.	CASSSSGGLDQPQHF	TGCGCCAGCAGCTCCTCCGGGGGGCTGGATCAGCCCCAGCATTTT
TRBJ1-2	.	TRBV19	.	CASSIGGASNYGYTF	TGTGCCAGTAGTATAGGTGGGGCTTCGAACTATGGCTACACCTTC
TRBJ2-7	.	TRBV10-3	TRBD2	CAISVSGSINEQYF	TGTGCCATCAGTGTGAGCGGGAGTATTAACGAGCAGTACTTC
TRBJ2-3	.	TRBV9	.	CASSDRDWSTDTQYF	TGTGCCAGCAGCGACCGGGACTGGAGCACAGATACGCAGTATTTT
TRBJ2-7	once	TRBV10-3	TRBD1	CAIRKGQGALGDEQYF	TGTGCCATCAGGAAGGGACAGGGGGCGTTAGGGGACGAGCAGTACTTC
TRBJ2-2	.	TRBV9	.	CASSGGGARGKDGELFF	TGTGCCAGCAGCGGAGGGGGAGCGAGAGGGAAGGACGGGGAGCTGTTTTTT
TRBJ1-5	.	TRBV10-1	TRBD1	CATQQGLNQPQHF	TGCGCCACCCAACAGGGGCTCAATCAGCCCCAGCATTTT
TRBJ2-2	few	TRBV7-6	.	CASTLTDRQGTGELFF	TGTGCCAGCACCCTAACCGATCGCCAGGGAACCGGGGAGCTGTTTTTT
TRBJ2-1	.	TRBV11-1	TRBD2	CASSLRLAGTFGSYNEQFF	TGTGCCAGCAGCTTAAGACTAGCGGGAACCTTTGGCTCCTACAATGAGCAGTTCTTC
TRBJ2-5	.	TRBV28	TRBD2	CASRERGGYYSAETQYF	TGTGCCAGCAGGGAGCGGGGGGGCTACTACTCGGCGGAGACCCAGTACTTC
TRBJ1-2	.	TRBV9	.	CASSSRQDPNYGYTF	TGTGCCAGCAGCTCAAGACAGGACCCTAACTATGGCTACACCTTC
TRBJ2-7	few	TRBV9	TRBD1	CASSVSGTGTYEQYF	TGTGCCAGCAGCGTCTCCGGGACAGGGACCTACGAGCAGTACTTC
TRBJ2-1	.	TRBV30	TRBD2	CAWSDILAGAFF	TGTGCCTGGAGTGATATACTAGCGGGCGCGTTCTTC
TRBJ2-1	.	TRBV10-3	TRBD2	CAISESRTSGGAGNEQFF	TGTGCCATCAGTGAGTCCCGGACTAGCGGGGGCGCGGGGAATGAGCAGTTCTTC
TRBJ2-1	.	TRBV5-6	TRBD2	CASSAPGTSGSVRFF	TGTGCCAGCAGCGCACCCGGGACTAGCGGGAGTGTACGGTTCTTC
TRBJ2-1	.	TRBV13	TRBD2	CASSIGLAGDLGEQFF	TGTGCCAGCAGCATTGGACTAGCGGGGGACCTAGGGGAGCAGTTCTTC
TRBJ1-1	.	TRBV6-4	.	CASSPQSNTEAFF	TGTGCCAGCAGCCCCCAGTCGAACACTGAAGCTTTCTTT
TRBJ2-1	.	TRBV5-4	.	CASSLEGREVNEQFF	TGTGCCAGCAGCTTGGAGGGCAGGGAGGTAAATGAGCAGTTCTTC
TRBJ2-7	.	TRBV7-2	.	CASSSGQPYEQYF	TGTGCCAGCAGCAGCGGACAGCCCTACGAGCAGTACTTC
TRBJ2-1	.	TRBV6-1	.	CASMRGEGLNNEQFF	TGTGCCAGCATGCGGGGAGAGGGGCTTAACAATGAGCAGTTCTTC
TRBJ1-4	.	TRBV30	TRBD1	CAWSEGQKLFF	TGTGCCTGGAGTGAGGGACAGAAACTGTTTTTT
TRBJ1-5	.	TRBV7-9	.	CASSLGANQPQHF	TGTGCCAGCAGCTTAGGGGCTAATCAGCCCCAGCATTTT
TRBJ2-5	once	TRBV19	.	CASRSGAAETQYF	TGTGCCAGTAGGTCTGGGGCCGCGGAGACCCAGTACTTC
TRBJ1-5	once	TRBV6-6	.	CASREGGGSNQPQHF	TGTGCCAGCAGGGAAGGGGGGGGTAGCAATCAGCCCCAGCATTTT
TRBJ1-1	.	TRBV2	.	CASNEGNTEAFF	TGTGCCAGCAACGAGGGGAACACTGAAGCTTTCTTT
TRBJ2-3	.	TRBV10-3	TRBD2	CAISGGTSGGTTDTQYF	TGTGCCATCAGTGGCGGGACTAGCGGGGGTACCACAGATACGCAGTATTTT
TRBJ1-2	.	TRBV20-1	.	CSAVSSGYYTF	TGCAGTGCTGTATCCTCAGGGTACTACACCTTC